These 16 T cell receptor beta chains originate from one sample sequenced in a study of tumor and adjacent non-tumor tissue in lung cancer. The template was RNA from unsorted bulk tissue. Distant lung tissue was collected more than 3 cm away from the tumor edge. The library came from three nested PCR rounds adapted from ARM-PCR protocols. One entry per CDR3 protein, called by TCRdb with MiXCR from the multiplex PCR reads. The data show around 57,000 distinct CDR3 sequences, roughly two thirds seen once. Specimen: distant non-tumor lung tissue. The receptors shown here come from a man between 65 and 85 years old with non-small cell lung cancer.

The chain employs TRBV11-2 and TRBJ1-1, with D perhaps TRBD1 (6 bases). The V end was cut by 5 bases, the J end by 11 bases, with 24 bases between. This CDR3 is 15 amino acids long. The germline V gene encodes CDR1 SGHAT and CDR2 FQNNGV. CDR3 sequence (DNA): TGTGCCAGCAGCATAAGATGGACAGAGAACAGTGAGGCTTTCTTT. Protein product: CASSIRWTENSEAFF.

As concerns this clonotype: One junction end disagrees with the germline gene, perhaps due to a read error. The chain employs TRBV5-4 and TRBJ2-3; D uncertain. The germline V gene encodes CDR1 SGHNT and CDR2 YYREEE (reference sequence). This CDR3 has 13 residues. DNA of the CDR3: TGTGTCAGCAGCTTGCAGAGTATAGATACGCAGTATTTT. Translated, it gives CVSSLQSIDTQYF.

The CDR3 DNA reads as TGCAGCGTGGCCGGGACTAGAGAGGGGACCCAGTACTTC. Residues: CSVAGTREGTQYF. J is TRBJ2-5 and V is TRBV29-1; 8 bases fit TRBD2. V was clipped by 6 bases and J by 7 bases; unmatched bases: 10. This CDR3 contains 13 residues. The germline V gene has CDR1 SQVTM and CDR2 ANQGSEA.

This chain uses TRBV6-4 with TRBJ2-2, with a weak D call TRBD1 (6 bases). This CDR3 comprises 15 residues. The V gene's germline CDR1 is MRHNA and CDR2 SNTAGT. The V end was cut by 4 bases, the J end by 4 bases, with 13 bases between. This CDR3 reads CASSAQGVSTGELFF. The DNA of the CDR3 is TGTGCCAGCAGTGCACAGGGAGTAAGCACCGGGGAGCTGTTTTTT.

Note on this clonotype: The CDR3 end shows no conserved phenylalanine or tryptophan, and so a read error is likely. The limits of the CDR3 on the DNA are not certain, so only TCRdb's listed CDR3 is given. V usage is TRBV29-1 and J usage is TRBJ1-1; TRBD1, the table's D call, lacks a check against the DNA. Germline V gene data show CDR1 as SQVTM and CDR2 as ANQGSEA. The CDR3 spans 10 residues, counting both ends. CDR3 residues: CSVEGPPVFI.

This clonotype came up many times. This chain links TRBV29-1 with TRBJ1-1; D might be TRBD1 (6 bases). Trimming shortened V by 4 bases and J by 7 bases, and 10 bases separated the two germline ends. CDR1 is SQVTM and CDR2 is ANQGSEA in the germline V gene. The length of the CDR3 is 11 residues. Here the CDR3 reads CSVVTGIEAFF. In DNA form, the CDR3 reads TGCAGCGTTGTGACAGGCATTGAAGCTTTCTTT.

This clonotype was detected once. CDR3 protein: CASSFTQGPNEKLFF. For the CDR3, the DNA is TGTGCCAGCAGCTTCACACAGGGTCCTAATGAAAAACTGTTTTTT. The chain is built from TRBV7-6 and TRBJ1-4, with D possibly TRBD1 on 6 matching bases. Trimming took 3 bases from V and 3 from J, leaving 11 bases between them. The CDR3 sequence is 15 residues long. The germline CDR1 and CDR2 sequences are SGHVS and FNYEAQ. Using reference TRBV7-6 and TRBJ1-4 for the parts outside the CDR3, the full variable domain is GAGVSQSPRYKVTKRGQDVALRCDPISGHVSLYWYRQALGQGPEFLTYFNYEAQQDKSGLPNDRFSAERPEGSISTLTIQRTEQRDSAMYRCASSFTQGPNEKLFFGSGTQLSVL.

For this clonotype: The junction does not match germline at one end; this may be a read error. The CDR3 sequence: CASSDPQGSDSGELFF. CDR3 DNA sequence: TGTGCCAGCAGTGATCCACAGGGTTCGGACTCCGGGGAACTGTTTTTT. This chain links TRBV6-1 with TRBJ2-2; maybe TRBD1 (6 bases). Germline lookup yields CDR1 MNHNS and CDR2 SASEGT. The CDR3 runs 16 residues.

On this clonotype: This could be a read error, since a much larger clone is one nucleotide away. The rearrangement links TRBV29-1 to TRBJ2-1; tentative D call: TRBD1 (5 bases). CDR1 is SQVTM and CDR2 is ANQGSEA in the germline V gene. The CDR3 length is 11 residues. For the CDR3, the DNA is TGCAGCTTCCGGACAAACAATGAGCAGCTCTTC. It specifies CSFRTNNEQLF.

The gene calls are TRBV29-1 and TRBJ2-5; no reliable D call. In germline, CDR1 is SQVTM, CDR2 ANQGSEA. The CDR3 consists of 13 residues. V dropped 4 bases and J dropped 5 bases, with 14 bases sitting between them. CDR3 amino acids: CSVVGQARETQYF. CDR3 coding DNA: TGCAGCGTTGTAGGGCAGGCCCGTGAGACCCAGTACTTC.

A note on this clonotype: This may arise from a read error, as a much more abundant clone is one base away. The chain uses TRBV5-5 and TRBJ2-1, with 8 bases matching TRBD1. Germline V gives CDR1 SGHKS, CDR2 YYEKEE (reference sequence). This CDR3 spans 16 amino acids. CDR3 bases: TGTGCCAACAGCAGAGGACAGGGTGGGTCCTACAATGAGCAGTTCTTC. This gives the protein CANSRGQGGSYNEQFF.

This clonotype occurred many times. This chain links TRBV20-1 with TRBJ2-1; D might be TRBD2 (6 bases). From germline, CDR1 is DFQATT and CDR2 SNEGSKA (reference sequence). V was shortened by 4 bases and J by 6 bases, with 16 bases between the two germline ends. The CDR3 runs 14 residues. The chain's CDR3 is CSAISGGQLNEQFF. The CDR3 DNA follows: TGCAGTGCTATATCTGGAGGGCAACTCAATGAGCAGTTCTTC.

This clonotype has more than one count but fewer than ten. The CDR3 DNA reads TGTGCCAGCAGTTCGTTGACTCTAGCCAAAAACATTCAGTACTTC. Amino acids: CASSSLTLAKNIQYF. The chain uses TRBV28 and TRBJ2-4, with D hard to call. CDR3 size: 15 residues. The V gene lost 4 bases and the J gene lost 0 bases, with 10 bases spanning the gap. Per germline, CDR1 MDHEN and CDR2 SYDVKM.

In this sample, this clonotype turned up many times. The chain has TRBV6-1 and TRBJ2-7, with TRBD2 as a possible D gene (5 bases). The germline V gene has CDR1 MNHNS and CDR2 SASEGT. The CDR3 consists of 12 residues. V was trimmed by 8 bases and J by 6 bases, leaving 14 bases between them. In DNA form, the CDR3 reads TGTGCCAGCGGCGGGTTAGGGATCGAGCAGTACTTC. This gives the protein CASGGLGIEQYF.

This clonotype was seen more than once but under ten times. This CDR3 is CASSSFNQPQHF. The CDR3 DNA reads TGTGCCAGCAGCTCCTTTAATCAGCCCCAGCATTTT. The rearrangement joins TRBV7-9 to TRBJ1-5, with no clear D. CDR1 and CDR2 from the germline V gene are SEHNR and FQNEAQ (reference sequence). The CDR3 is 12 residues long. Trimming left V 4 bases short and J 4 bases short, with 5 bases between.

As concerns this clonotype: At one end, the junction sequence differs from germline, possibly due to a read error. The chain recombines TRBV12-3 or TRBV12-4 with TRBJ1-2; the D is unclear. The CDR3 totals 13 residues. The chain's CDR3 is CVSSHDGVYGYTF. Here the CDR3 DNA reads TGTGTCAGCAGTCACGACGGGGTCTATGGCTACACCTTC.